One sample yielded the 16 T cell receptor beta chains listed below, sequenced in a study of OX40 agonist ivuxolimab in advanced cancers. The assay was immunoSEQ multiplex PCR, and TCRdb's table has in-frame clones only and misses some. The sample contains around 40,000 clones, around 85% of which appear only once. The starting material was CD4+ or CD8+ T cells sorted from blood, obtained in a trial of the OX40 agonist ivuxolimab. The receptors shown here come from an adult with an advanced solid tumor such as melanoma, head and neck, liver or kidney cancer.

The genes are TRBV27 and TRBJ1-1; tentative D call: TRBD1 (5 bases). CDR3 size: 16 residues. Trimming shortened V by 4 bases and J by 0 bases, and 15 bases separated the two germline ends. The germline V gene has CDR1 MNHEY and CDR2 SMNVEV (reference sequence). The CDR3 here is CASSSLGGGMNTEAFF. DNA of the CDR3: TGTGCCAGCAGTTCCCTCGGGGGGGGGATGAACACTGAAGCTTTCTTT.

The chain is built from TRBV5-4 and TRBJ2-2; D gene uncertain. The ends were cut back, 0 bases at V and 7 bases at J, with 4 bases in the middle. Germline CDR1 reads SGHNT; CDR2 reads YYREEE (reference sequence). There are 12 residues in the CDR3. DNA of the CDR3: TGTGCCAGCAGCTTGGTTGACGGGGAGCTGTTTTTT. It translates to CASSLVDGELFF.

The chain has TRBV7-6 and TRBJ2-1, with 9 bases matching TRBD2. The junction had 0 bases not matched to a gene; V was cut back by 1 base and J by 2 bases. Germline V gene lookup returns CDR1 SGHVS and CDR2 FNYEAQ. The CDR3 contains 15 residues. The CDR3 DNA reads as TGTGCCAGCAGCTTAGGACTAGCGGCCTACAATGAGCAGTTCTTC. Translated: CASSLGLAAYNEQFF.

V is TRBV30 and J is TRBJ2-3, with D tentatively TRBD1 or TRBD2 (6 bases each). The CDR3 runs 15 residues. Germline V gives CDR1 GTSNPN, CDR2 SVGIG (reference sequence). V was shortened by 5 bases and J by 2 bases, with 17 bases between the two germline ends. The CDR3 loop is CAWGETGALTDTQYF. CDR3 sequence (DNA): TGTGCCTGGGGCGAAACGGGGGCTCTCACAGATACGCAGTATTTT.

The CDR3: CASSVVSGETDTQYF. The DNA of the CDR3 is TGTGCCAGCAGCGTAGTCTCCGGAGAGACAGATACGCAGTATTTT. V gene TRBV9 combines with J gene TRBJ2-3; no definite D call. Trimming removed 0 bases at V and 3 bases at J, with 11 bases between. In germline, CDR1 is SGDLS, CDR2 YYNGEE. CDR3 length equals 15 residues.

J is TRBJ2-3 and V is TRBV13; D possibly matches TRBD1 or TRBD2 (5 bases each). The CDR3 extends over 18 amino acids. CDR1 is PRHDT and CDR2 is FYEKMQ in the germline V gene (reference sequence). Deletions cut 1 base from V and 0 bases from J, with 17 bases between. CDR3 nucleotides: TGTGCCAGCAGCTTAGTATCAGAGGGAGAGGGGAGCACAGATACGCAGTATTTT. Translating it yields CASSLVSEGEGSTDTQYF.

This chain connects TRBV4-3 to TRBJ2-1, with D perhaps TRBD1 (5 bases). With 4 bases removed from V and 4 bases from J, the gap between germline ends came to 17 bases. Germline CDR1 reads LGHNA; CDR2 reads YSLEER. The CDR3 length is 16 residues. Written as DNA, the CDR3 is TGCGCCAGCAGCCCATATGGACAAGTTTCGTACAATGAGCAGTTCTTC. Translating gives CASSPYGQVSYNEQFF.

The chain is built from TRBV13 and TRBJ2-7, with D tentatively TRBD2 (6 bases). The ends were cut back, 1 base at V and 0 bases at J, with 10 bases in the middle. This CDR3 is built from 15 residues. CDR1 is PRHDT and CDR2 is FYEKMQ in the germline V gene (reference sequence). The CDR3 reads CASSLALSGSYEQYF. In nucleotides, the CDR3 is TGTGCCAGCAGCTTAGCGCTTAGCGGCTCCTACGAGCAGTACTTC.

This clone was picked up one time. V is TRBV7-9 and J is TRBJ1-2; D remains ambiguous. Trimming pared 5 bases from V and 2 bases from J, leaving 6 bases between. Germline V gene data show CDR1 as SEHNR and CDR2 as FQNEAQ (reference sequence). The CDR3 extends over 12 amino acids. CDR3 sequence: CASSGQNYGYTF. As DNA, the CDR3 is TGTGCCAGCAGCGGGCAGAACTATGGCTACACCTTC.

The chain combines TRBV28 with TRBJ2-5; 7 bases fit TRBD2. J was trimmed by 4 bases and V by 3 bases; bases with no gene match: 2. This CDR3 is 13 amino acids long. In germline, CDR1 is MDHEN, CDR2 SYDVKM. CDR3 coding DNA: TGTGCCAGCAGTTTTATAGCGGGAGAGACCCAGTACTTC. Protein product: CASSFIAGETQYF.

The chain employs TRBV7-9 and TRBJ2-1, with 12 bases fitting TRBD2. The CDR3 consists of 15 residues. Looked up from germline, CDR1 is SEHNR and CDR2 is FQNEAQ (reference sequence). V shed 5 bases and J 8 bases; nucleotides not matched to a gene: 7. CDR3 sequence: CASSGTSGRLYEQFF. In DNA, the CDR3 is TGTGCCAGCAGCGGAACTAGCGGGAGGTTATATGAGCAGTTCTTC.

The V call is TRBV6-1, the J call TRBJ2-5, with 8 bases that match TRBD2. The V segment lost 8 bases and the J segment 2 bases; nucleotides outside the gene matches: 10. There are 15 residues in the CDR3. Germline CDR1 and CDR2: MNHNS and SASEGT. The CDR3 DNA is TGTGCCAGCCGGAGGGGTGCGGGGGGACAAGAGACCCAGTACTTC. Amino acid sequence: CASRRGAGGQETQYF.

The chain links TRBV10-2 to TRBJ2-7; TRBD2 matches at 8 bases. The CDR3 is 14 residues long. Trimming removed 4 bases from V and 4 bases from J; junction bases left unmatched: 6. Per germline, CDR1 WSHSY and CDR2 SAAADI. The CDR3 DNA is TGCGCCAGCAGTGTCCGGGGGGGCCTGTACGAGCAGTACGTC. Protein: CASSVRGGLYEQYV.

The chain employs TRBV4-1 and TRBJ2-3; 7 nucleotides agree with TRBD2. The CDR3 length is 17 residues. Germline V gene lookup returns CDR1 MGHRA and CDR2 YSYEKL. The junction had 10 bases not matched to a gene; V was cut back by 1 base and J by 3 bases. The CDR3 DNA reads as TGCGCCAGCAGCCAAGTGTCCCAGGGAGGGAGGACAGATACGCAGTATTTT. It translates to CASSQVSQGGRTDTQYF.

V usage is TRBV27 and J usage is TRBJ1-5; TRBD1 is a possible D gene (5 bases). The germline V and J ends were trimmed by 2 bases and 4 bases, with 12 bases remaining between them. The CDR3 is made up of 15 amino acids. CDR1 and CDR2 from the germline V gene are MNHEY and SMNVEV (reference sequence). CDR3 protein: CASSLLGGRNQPQHF. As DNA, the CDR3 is TGTGCCAGCAGTTTACTGGGGGGGAGGAATCAGCCCCAGCATTTT.

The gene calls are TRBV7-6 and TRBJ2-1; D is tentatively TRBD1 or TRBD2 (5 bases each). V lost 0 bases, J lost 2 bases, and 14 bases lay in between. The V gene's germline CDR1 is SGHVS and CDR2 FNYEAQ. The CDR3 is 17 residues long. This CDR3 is CASSLAPGQGPYNEQFF. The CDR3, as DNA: TGTGCCAGCAGCTTAGCGCCGGGGCAGGGCCCCTACAATGAGCAGTTCTTC. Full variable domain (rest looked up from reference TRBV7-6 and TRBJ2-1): GAGVSQSPRYKVTKRGQDVALRCDPISGHVSLYWYRQALGQGPEFLTYFNYEAQQDKSGLPNDRFSAERPEGSISTLTIQRTEQRDSAMYRCASSLAPGQGPYNEQFFGPGTRLTVL.